Below are 8 T cell receptor beta chains sequenced from a single sample in a study of cytomegalovirus exposure and HLA in healthy donors. The data were produced by immunoSEQ multiplex PCR, yet TCRdb's version contains in-frame clones alone and is incomplete. The sample shows 150,000 to 200,000 clones, around 84% of them seen only once. Specimen: PBMCs. The origin of the receptors is a man between 18 and 35 years old in good health and CMV-seropositive.

Remarks on this clone: Other nucleotide sequences from this sample produce the same CDR3. V usage is TRBV2 and J usage is TRBJ2-7; 7 positions match TRBD1. Germline CDR1 reads SNHLY; CDR2 reads FYNNEI. The CDR3 contains 14 residues. The V and J ends lost 6 bases and 1 base, in that order; junction bases with no gene match: 6. The CDR3 region is CASSEQGPSYEQYF. The CDR3 DNA sequence: TGTGCCAGCAGCGAACAGGGGCCGTCCTACGAGCAGTACTTC.

V and J are TRBV2 and TRBJ1-4; D possibly corresponds to TRBD1 (6 bases). The CDR3 runs 14 residues. Trimming stripped 7 bases from V and 5 bases from J, with 14 bases between. Germline V gene data show CDR1 as SNHLY and CDR2 as FYNNEI. CDR3 DNA sequence: TGTGCCAGCATACAGGACAGACTAAATGAAAAACTGTTTTTT. The encoded protein is CASIQDRLNEKLFF.

As concerns this clone: This sample includes further DNA sequences coding for the same CDR3. The rearrangement links TRBV6-5 to TRBJ2-5; 7 bases line up with TRBD1. The J segment lost 4 bases and the V segment lost 5 bases, leaving 4 bases of the junction unmatched. Germline CDR1 reads MNHEY; CDR2 reads SVGAGI. The CDR3 spans 13 residues. The CDR3 sequence: CASSRQGRETQYF. CDR3 DNA sequence: TGTGCCAGCAGTCGACAGGGAAGAGAGACCCAGTACTTC.

The genes are TRBV29-1 and TRBJ2-7; 8 nucleotides match TRBD1. The V and J ends lost 0 bases and 3 bases, in that order; junction bases with no gene match: 7. The CDR3 runs 15 residues. In germline, CDR1 is SQVTM, CDR2 ANQGSEA. The CDR3 DNA is TGCAGCGTTGAAGATGGGGGGACAGGTAACTACGAGCAGTACTTC. Amino acid sequence: CSVEDGGTGNYEQYF.

This chain connects TRBV10-3 to TRBJ2-2; TRBD2 agrees at 11 bases. Germline assignment: CDR1 ENHRY and CDR2 SYGVKD. This CDR3 has 16 amino acids. Germline trimming cut 10 bases from V and 2 bases from J; bases unmatched to any gene: 9. CDR3 amino acids: CATSLAGADNTGELFF. The DNA for the CDR3 is TGTGCCACCTCACTAGCGGGAGCCGATAACACCGGGGAGCTGTTTTTT.

This rearrangement joins TRBV9 to TRBJ1-2, with D possibly TRBD1 on 5 matching bases. V was trimmed by 5 bases and J by 6 bases, leaving 17 bases between them. Germline V gene data show CDR1 as SGDLS and CDR2 as YYNGEE. CDR3 length: 14 amino acids. CDR3 amino acids: CASSDRRGRDGYTF. The DNA for the CDR3 is TGTGCCAGCAGTGACCGTAGGGGCAGAGATGGCTACACCTTC.

J is TRBJ2-2 and V is TRBV5-1; 7 bases line up with TRBD1. V was clipped by 3 bases and J by 2 bases; unmatched bases: 4. Germline values: CDR1 SGHRS, CDR2 YFSETQ. The CDR3 sequence is 15 residues long. For the CDR3, the DNA is TGCGCCAGCAGCTCCGGGACAGCAAACACCGGGGAGCTGTTTTTT. Its protein product is CASSSGTANTGELFF.

V gene TRBV7-2 combines with J gene TRBJ2-7; no firm D call. V gave up 5 bases and J gave up 3 bases, with 11 bases separating them. Germline CDR1 SGHTA, CDR2 FQGNSA. This CDR3 comprises 13 residues. The CDR3 loop reads CASSTTVFYEQYF. The CDR3 DNA is TGTGCCAGCAGCACGACTGTTTTCTACGAGCAGTACTTC.